What follows are 28 T cell receptor beta chains derived from one specimen sequenced in a study of T-cell reconstitution after alpha-beta-depleted transplantation in children (dated by TCRdb to between 2015 and 2016). The sample's treatment or condition, from its label and the paper: allogeneic hematopoietic cell transplantation with graft depleted of TCRalphabeta T cells and CD19 B cells. Preparation of the library involved PCR. The sample was run on an Illumina HiSeq 2500. TCR libraries were prepared with molecular barcoding, using unique molecular identifiers to normalize TCRbeta repertoire quantification. In-frame beta chains were kept once TCRdb had trimmed the public reads at Q25 with fastp and called clones with MiXCR. Duplicate CDR3 protein sequences are folded into a single record with the most common DNA and genes. This sample lists 95,000 to 150,000 distinct CDR3 sequences; under 30% were detected once. The ten largest clones add up to roughly 10% of the sample.

The sequenced sample was PBMCs, mostly from graft donor cells, obtained 180 days after TCRalphabeta/CD19-depleted stem cell transplant. Receptors originate from a male patient between 2 and 15 years old who had a stem cell transplant for chronic granulomatous disease, so the T cells may come from the graft donor.

The rearrangement uses TRBV7-2 and TRBJ1-5; TRBD1 is a possible D gene (6 bases). The CDR3 sequence is 15 residues long. Germline CDR1 SGHTA, CDR2 FQGNSA. The ends were cut back, 4 bases at V and 2 bases at J, with 12 bases in the middle. CDR3 sequence (DNA): TGTGCCAGCAGCTGGCAGGGGATGGGCAATCAGCCCCAGCATTTT. Its translation is CASSWQGMGNQPQHF.

This clonotype was counted many times. The gene calls are TRBV20-1 and TRBJ2-5, with D hard to call. The CDR3 is 12 residues long. Germline CDR1 reads DFQATT; CDR2 reads SNEGSKA (reference sequence). Trimming cost V 3 bases and J 0 bases, with 5 bases left between them. The CDR3 DNA sequence: TGCAGTGCTAGTGCCAACCAAGAGACCCAGTACTTC. Residues: CSASANQETQYF.

The sample holds many counts of this clonotype. The chain recombines TRBV7-9 with TRBJ2-4, with D unclear. Trimming took 4 bases from V and 0 from J, leaving 13 bases between them. The CDR3 contains 16 residues. Germline V CDR1 and CDR2: SEHNR, FQNEAQ (reference sequence). In DNA form, the CDR3 reads TGTGCCAGCAGCTCCAGTGGAGTCTTAGCCAAAAACATTCAGTACTTC. Translation: CASSSSGVLAKNIQYF.

This clonotype has at least ten counts. The V call is TRBV29-1, the J call TRBJ2-2; D gene unclear. CDR1 is SQVTM and CDR2 is ANQGSEA in the germline V gene. V was clipped by 6 bases and J by 7 bases, with 12 bases between them. The CDR3 is made up of 12 amino acids. CDR3 sequence reads: CSVSHSGGELFF. CDR3 DNA sequence: TGCAGCGTATCACACTCTGGCGGGGAGCTGTTTTTT.

At least ten counts were recorded for this clonotype. V is TRBV6-5 and J is TRBJ1-1, with a tentative D call TRBD1 (5 bases). The CDR3 covers 14 residues. Trimming stripped 2 bases from V and 6 bases from J, with 13 bases between. The germline V gene has CDR1 MNHEY and CDR2 SVGAGI. The CDR3 DNA is TGTGCCAGCAGTTACGGGGGGTCGGGGGCTGAAGCTTTCTTT. This gives the protein CASSYGGSGAEAFF.

This clonotype was counted ten times or more. The V and J genes are TRBV11-2 and TRBJ1-3; 12 bases are shared with TRBD1. Germline lookup yields CDR1 SGHAT and CDR2 FQNNGV. The CDR3 loop spans 18 amino acids. With V trimmed by 3 bases and J by 4 bases, 10 bases remained unmatched. CDR3: CASSLGTGGGAGGNTIYF. The CDR3, as DNA: TGTGCCAGCAGCTTGGGGACAGGGGGCGGAGCAGGAGGAAACACCATATATTTT.

This clonotype was seen repeatedly, ten times or more. The genes are TRBV6-2 or TRBV6-3 and TRBJ1-1; D is ambiguous. CDR1 and CDR2 from the germline V gene are MNHEY and SVGEGT. The V end lost 6 bases, the J end lost 3 bases, and 8 bases lay between the germline ends. The CDR3 loop spans 12 amino acids. The CDR3 here is CASRWFDTEAFF. The CDR3 DNA reads as TGTGCCAGCAGGTGGTTCGACACTGAAGCTTTCTTT.

The rearrangement joins TRBV12-3 or TRBV12-4 to TRBJ2-3; 13 bases fit TRBD2. J gave up 7 bases and V 5 bases, and 9 bases lay outside the gene matches. The CDR3 contains 16 residues. The CDR3 DNA sequence: TGTGCCAGCAGTCCGGGACTAGCGGGACCCCGCTATACGCAGTATTTT. Its protein is CASSPGLAGPRYTQYF.

The V call is TRBV5-6, the J call TRBJ2-7; D gene unclear. V gave up 4 bases and J gave up 5 bases, with 7 bases separating them. This CDR3 has 11 amino acids. Germline values: CDR1 SGHDT, CDR2 YYEEEE. The CDR3 loop is CASSRMDEQYF. The CDR3 DNA reads TGTGCCAGCAGCCGGATGGACGAGCAGTACTTC.

This clonotype was detected only a few times. The V call is TRBV5-1, the J call TRBJ1-5; no firm D call. Germline V gene data show CDR1 as SGHRS and CDR2 as YFSETQ. V dropped 1 base and J dropped 0 bases, with 5 bases sitting between them. The CDR3 is made up of 14 amino acids. The CDR3 loop reads CASSLMISNQPQHF. The CDR3 region has the DNA TGCGCCAGCAGCTTGATGATTAGCAATCAGCCCCAGCATTTT.

V gene TRBV11-3 combines with J gene TRBJ2-5; D is ambiguous. CDR1 and CDR2 from the germline V gene are SGHNT and YENEEA. The CDR3 extends over 14 amino acids. V was shortened by 5 bases and J by 3 bases, with 13 bases between the two germline ends. The CDR3 reads CASSPPDREETQYF. CDR3 in DNA: TGTGCCAGCAGCCCACCCGATAGGGAAGAGACCCAGTACTTC.

This clonotype has a count of ten or more. The gene calls are TRBV12-3 or TRBV12-4 and TRBJ2-5; 12 bases line up with TRBD2. J gave up 5 bases and V 4 bases, and 5 bases lay outside the gene matches. The CDR3 has 15 amino acids. CDR3 DNA: TGTGCCAGCAGTTCGACTAGCGGGAGAGGTGAGACCCAGTACTTC. Its protein is CASSSTSGRGETQYF.

The sample holds a few counts of this clonotype. The chain employs TRBV12-3 or TRBV12-4 and TRBJ2-7; 11 nucleotides line up with TRBD2. J gave up 4 bases and V 2 bases, and 7 bases lay outside the gene matches. The CDR3 runs to 16 residues. The CDR3 coding sequence is TGTGCCAGCAGTTTATCATTGCCTAGCGGGAGGTACGAGCAGTACTTC. Protein: CASSLSLPSGRYEQYF.

This clonotype was seen only a few times. V usage is TRBV25-1 and J usage is TRBJ2-5; tentatively, D is TRBD1 or TRBD2 (5 bases each). Between the trimmed V and J ends, which lost 6 bases and 5 bases, there was a span of 13 bases. The length of the CDR3 is 13 residues. Germline V gene sequence: CDR1 MGHDK, CDR2 SYGVNS. The CDR3 sequence is CASSRRGVETQYF. The DNA of the CDR3 is TGTGCCAGCAGCAGAAGGGGAGTTGAGACCCAGTACTTC.

This clonotype was detected a few times. The V call is TRBV27, the J call TRBJ2-7; D is unclear. Trimming removed 2 bases from V and 3 bases from J, with 20 bases in between. This CDR3 comprises 17 residues. Germline loops: CDR1 MNHEY, CDR2 SMNVEV (reference sequence). Here the CDR3 reads CASSLRSLRGAIYEQYF. CDR3 sequence (DNA): TGTGCCAGCAGTTTAAGATCTTTACGAGGAGCAATCTACGAGCAGTACTTC.

The V and J genes are TRBV5-5 and TRBJ1-5; no clear D gene. Looked up from germline, CDR1 is SGHKS and CDR2 is YYEKEE (reference sequence). The CDR3 extends over 14 amino acids. V was cut by 0 bases and J by 7 bases, with 11 bases left in between. This CDR3 is CASSLVPEPQPQHF. The CDR3 DNA follows: TGTGCCAGCAGCTTGGTTCCAGAACCCCAGCCCCAGCATTTT.

This clonotype was counted only a few times. The V gene is TRBV6-5, the J gene TRBJ2-1; D is ambiguous. The CDR3 has 13 residues. V shed 4 bases and J shed 9 bases, with 13 bases lying between them. The germline gives CDR1 MNHEY, CDR2 SVGAGI. CDR3 loop: CASSSRKRGEQFF. The CDR3 DNA follows: TGTGCCAGCAGTTCCCGTAAGCGCGGTGAGCAGTTCTTC.

Only a few counts were recorded for this clonotype. The rearrangement uses TRBV15 and TRBJ2-1; D call uncertain. The CDR3 totals 12 residues. CDR1 and CDR2 (germline): LNHNV, YYDKDF (reference sequence). With 5 bases removed from V and 7 bases from J, the gap between germline ends came to 9 bases. Here the CDR3 DNA reads TGTGCCACCAGCGTTTCCGGGAATGAGCAGTTCTTC. This translates into CATSVSGNEQFF.

There are many counts of this clonotype. The V call is TRBV20-1, the J call TRBJ2-1, with 13 bases fitting TRBD2. V trimming: 6 bases; J trimming: 10 bases; junction bases outside the gene matches: 9. CDR3 length: 14 amino acids. The germline CDR1 and CDR2 sequences are DFQATT and SNEGSKA (reference sequence). The DNA for the CDR3 is TGCAGTGCGGCCGGGACTAGCGGGATTGTCGAGCAGTTCTTC. Residues: CSAAGTSGIVEQFF.

The chain employs TRBV20-1 and TRBJ1-4; the D gene is possibly TRBD1 (5 bases). This CDR3 is built from 16 residues. The V and J ends lost 6 bases and 0 bases respectively, with 17 bases between them. The germline CDR1 and CDR2 sequences are DFQATT and SNEGSKA (reference sequence). Here the CDR3 reads CSASGRQSATNEKLFF. The CDR3 DNA reads TGCAGTGCCTCCGGACGACAGAGTGCAACTAATGAAAAACTGTTTTTT.

This clonotype has more than one count but fewer than ten. The chain combines TRBV6-1 with TRBJ2-6; 8 bases fit TRBD2. The CDR3 loop spans 15 amino acids. The trim removed 5 bases at V and 6 bases at J, leaving 6 bases unmatched. Germline V lookup: CDR1 MNHNS, CDR2 SASEGT. This chain's CDR3 is CASSTPGGMANVLTF. The CDR3 DNA reads TGTGCCAGCAGTACCCCGGGGGGGATGGCCAACGTCCTGACTTTC.

The rearrangement links TRBV12-3 or TRBV12-4 to TRBJ1-2; D perhaps matches TRBD1 (5 bases). The CDR3 sequence is 14 residues long. The germline V and J ends were trimmed by 3 bases and 4 bases, with 12 bases remaining between them. In nucleotides, the CDR3 is TGTGCCAGCAGTTTCGGCGGGGGAGTCTATGGCTACACCTTC. This codes for CASSFGGGVYGYTF.

V and J are TRBV7-8 and TRBJ2-5; 10 bases are a match to TRBD1. CDR1 is SGHVS and CDR2 is FQNEAQ in the germline V gene. V shed 4 bases and J 5 bases; nucleotides not matched to a gene: 4. This CDR3 contains 14 residues. The CDR3 region has the DNA TGTGCCAGCAGCTCGACAGGGGGCCGGGAGACCCAGTACTTC. Residues: CASSSTGGRETQYF.

At least ten counts were recorded for this clonotype. The chain combines TRBV25-1 with TRBJ2-2, with D unclear. The CDR3 has 12 residues. Germline V CDR1 and CDR2: MGHDK, SYGVNS. V gave up 3 bases and J gave up 9 bases, with 8 bases separating them. The CDR3 here is CASSDGVRELFF. CDR3 in DNA: TGTGCCAGCAGTGATGGGGTTCGGGAGCTGTTTTTT.

The V and J genes are TRBV5-5 and TRBJ2-1; D unresolved. CDR1 SGHKS and CDR2 YYEKEE come from the germline V gene (reference sequence). This CDR3 spans 15 amino acids. V lost 3 bases and J lost 1, with 11 bases in between. The CDR3 DNA follows: TGTGCCAGCAGCTACTTACCCGAATCCTACAATGAGCAGTTCTTC. This encodes CASSYLPESYNEQFF.

CDR3 DNA sequence: TGTGCCAGCAGCCAAGATGTGGAATACAGATACAATGAGCAGTTCTTC. This gives the protein CASSQDVEYRYNEQFF. The V gene is TRBV3-1, the J gene TRBJ2-1; no clear D. V was trimmed by 0 bases and J by 4 bases, leaving 13 bases between them. The CDR3 sequence is 16 residues long. In germline, CDR1 is LGHDT, CDR2 YNNKEL (reference sequence).

This clonotype was observed many times. The J gene is TRBJ2-7, the V gene TRBV28; D not resolved. The germline CDR1 and CDR2 sequences are MDHEN and SYDVKM. The CDR3 is 12 residues long. Between the trimmed V and J ends, which lost 8 bases and 0 bases, there was a span of 8 bases. The CDR3 DNA follows: TGTGCCAGCCTAGGAAACTCCTACGAGCAGTACTTC. It codes for CASLGNSYEQYF.

V gene TRBV7-9 combines with J gene TRBJ2-7; no firm D call. V lost 5 bases, J lost 5 bases, and 22 bases lay in between. There are 16 residues in the CDR3. Per germline, CDR1 SEHNR and CDR2 FQNEAQ (reference sequence). CDR3 region: CASSVSRAQLRNEQYF. As DNA, the CDR3 is TGTGCCAGCAGCGTAAGCCGGGCCCAGCTACGGAACGAGCAGTACTTC.